This T cell receptor beta chain was recovered during a study of a mutant IDH1 vaccine in newly diagnosed glioma. Looking at the study overall: Sex distribution of treated patients was approximately 62% male and approximately 38% female; mean age was 40.4 years.

Some clones are missing from TCRdb's copy, which holds only in-frame ones; the method was immunoSEQ multiplex PCR. The sample has tens of thousands of clones, roughly 90% seen once; the top ten hold roughly 20%. V lost 2 bases, J lost 1 base, and 8 bases lay in between. The CDR3 sequence is 14 residues long. The germline V gene encodes CDR1 SGHTA and CDR2 FQGNSA. As for this clone: Antigen specificity is unknown.

Time point defined: week 5, during vaccination. Every vaccine dose comprised 300 ug of mutant IDH1 20-mer peptide plus topical imiquimod. The astrocytomas were IDH1-mutant, ATRX-negative, and WHO grade 3 or 4. The chain links TRBV7-2 to TRBJ2-5, with TRBD2 as a possible D gene (6 bases). The source material was PBMCs, sampled from a glioma patient whose treatment included an IDH1 peptide vaccine. This receptor was identified in a man between 18 and 35 years old with glioma. CDR3 sequence reads: CASSLMGLQETQYF. CDR3 DNA: TGTGCCAGCAGCTTAATGGGACTCCAAGAGACCCAGTACTTC.